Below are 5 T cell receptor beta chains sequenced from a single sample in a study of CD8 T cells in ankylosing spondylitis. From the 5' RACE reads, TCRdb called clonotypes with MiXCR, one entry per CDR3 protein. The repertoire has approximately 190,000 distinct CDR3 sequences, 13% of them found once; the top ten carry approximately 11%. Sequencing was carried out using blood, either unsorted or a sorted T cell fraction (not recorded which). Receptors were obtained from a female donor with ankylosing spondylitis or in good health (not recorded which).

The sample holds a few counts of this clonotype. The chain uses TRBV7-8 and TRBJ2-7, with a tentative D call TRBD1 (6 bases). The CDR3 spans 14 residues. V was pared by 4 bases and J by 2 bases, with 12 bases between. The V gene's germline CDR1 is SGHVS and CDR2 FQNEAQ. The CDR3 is CASSWVGGPYEQYF. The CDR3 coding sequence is TGTGCCAGCAGCTGGGTTGGGGGCCCCTACGAGCAGTACTTC.

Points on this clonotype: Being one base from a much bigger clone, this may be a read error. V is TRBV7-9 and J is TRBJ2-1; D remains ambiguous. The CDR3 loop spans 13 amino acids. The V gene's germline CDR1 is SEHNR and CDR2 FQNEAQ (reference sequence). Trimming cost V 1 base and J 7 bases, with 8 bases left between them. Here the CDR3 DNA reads TGTGCCAGCAGCTTAGTAGAGGTTAATGAGCAGTTCTTC. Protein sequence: CASSLVEVNEQFF.

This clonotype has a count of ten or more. Here the CDR3 reads CASSLSHGETQYF. The CDR3 DNA sequence: TGTGCCAGCAGCTTAAGTCACGGGGAGACCCAGTACTTC. The chain uses TRBV7-3 and TRBJ2-5, with D hard to call. Trimming stripped 1 base from V and 5 bases from J, with 8 bases between. The germline V gene has CDR1 SGHTA and CDR2 FQGTGA. This CDR3 is built from 13 residues.

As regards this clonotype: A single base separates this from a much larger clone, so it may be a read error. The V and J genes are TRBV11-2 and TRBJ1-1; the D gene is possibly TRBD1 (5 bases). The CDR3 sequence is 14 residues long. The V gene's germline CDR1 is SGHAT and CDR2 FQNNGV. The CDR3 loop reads CAISVQGGGTEAFF. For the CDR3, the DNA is TGTGCCATCAGCGTCCAGGGTGGAGGCACTGAAGCTTTCTTT.

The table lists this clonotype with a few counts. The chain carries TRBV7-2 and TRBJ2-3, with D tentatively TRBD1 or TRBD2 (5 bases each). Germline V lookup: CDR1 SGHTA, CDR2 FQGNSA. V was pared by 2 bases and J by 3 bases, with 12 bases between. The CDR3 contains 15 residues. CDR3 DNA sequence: TGTGCCAGCAGCTTATCCGGGGCTCAAACAGATACGCAGTATTTT. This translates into CASSLSGAQTDTQYF.